This T cell receptor (beta chain) was profiled in a study of blood T cells in healthy people across ages. Points from the study as a whole: The unsorted PBMCs prevented any conclusive comparison of naive versus antigen-experienced cells. A roughly linear fall in TCR beta diversity per million T cells was seen with increasing age.

Sample-barcoded 5' priming and a J-beta primer mix drove a second PCR of roughly 6 to 12 cycles. TCRdb reprocessed the 5' RACE reads via MiXCR and lists one record per CDR3 protein. Found here are 700,000 to 850,000 distinct CDR3 sequences, around 34% of them singletons; the top ten hold 10% to 15%. The CDR3 runs to 14 residues. From germline, CDR1 is DFQATT and CDR2 SNEGSKA (reference sequence). Trimming removed 7 bases from V and 4 bases from J, with 17 bases in between. In its sample, this clonotype was seen a few times. Its cognate antigen is unknown. This receptor was obtained from a man aged 18 to 30 in good health. Sample: blood. The V gene is TRBV20-1, the J gene TRBJ2-1; D perhaps matches TRBD2 (5 bases). CDR3 residues: CSGGSGLAYNEQFF. The CDR3, as DNA: TGCAGTGGAGGGAGCGGCCTCGCATACAATGAGCAGTTCTTC.